The TCR beta chain under discussion was sequenced for a study of blood T cell repertoires in COVID-19. Whole-study context: Samples taken during acute and convalescent COVID-19 were collected in the United States, Italy and Spain. Nucleic acid was either cDNA or gDNA, and it came from T cells, B-cell-depleted T cells, or PBMCs.

Original processing methods: Amplification of reference gene primers was used by the study to estimate nucleated cell counts. Clones were sequenced by immunoSEQ multiplex PCR, and TCRdb holds only the in-frame ones, with some missing. The V and J calls and clone size come from that table; D and trimming were worked out from the DNA. Of about 370,000 clones in the sample, 70% to 90% are singletons; the top ten hold approximately 3%. Deletions cut 6 bases from V and 2 bases from J, with 8 bases between. The germline gives CDR1 DFQATT, CDR2 SNEGSKA (reference sequence). This CDR3 is built from 11 residues. This clone was observed a few times. Seattle participants joined during active infection and were tracked over time.

Sequencing used peripheral blood. The clonotype comes from a woman younger than 45 with COVID-19, enrolled during active disease. The chain joins TRBV20-1 to TRBJ2-7; D remains unclear. CDR3 DNA sequence: TGCAGTGCCCTGGGCACCTACGAGCAGTACTTC. Protein: CSALGTYEQYF.